In its sample, the clone carrying this TCR beta chain was seen once. CDR3 length equals 15 residues. The germline V gene has CDR1 LNHDA and CDR2 SQIVND (reference sequence). Losses at the gene ends were 3 bases for V and 5 bases for J; bases not matched to a gene: 5. The data belong to a study of blood T cell repertoires in COVID-19. Method: immunoSEQ multiplex PCR; TCRdb's copy keeps in-frame clones and lacks some. The sample includes 90,000 or so clones, around 88% of them seen just once. The chain is built from TRBV19 and TRBJ2-1; 9 bases match TRBD2. The source is a man between 60 and 75 years old with acute or convalescent COVID-19. Sample: peripheral blood. The CDR3 sequence is CASSMGLASHNEQFF. In DNA form, the CDR3 reads TGTGCCAGTAGTATGGGACTAGCTTCCCACAATGAGCAGTTCTTC.